This record concerns one TCR beta chain sequence. The antigen is not known. The CDR3 spans 11 residues. Deletions cut 3 bases from V and 2 bases from J, with 0 bases between. Per germline, CDR1 SGHDT and CDR2 YYEEEE. Sequenced by immunoSEQ multiplex PCR; TCRdb stores in-frame clones only, minus some. The table lists fewer than 40,000 clones, 87% of them singletons. This sample stems from a study of T cells in narcolepsy. In the study overall: Healthy controls were enrolled alongside patients with narcolepsy type 1 or type 2.

The study's findings and limits: Blood of same and different patients, but not healthy controls, reportedly held recurring autoreactive clonotypes. No autoreactive T cell clone sequences appeared in some memory CD4+ repertoires. Comparing one patient's CSF and blood CD4+ clonotypes highlighted HCRT- and TRIB2-specific autoreactive clonotypes.

Specimen: CD45RA- memory CD4+ T cells from PBMCs. This TCR came from a human donor with narcolepsy. V and J are TRBV5-6 and TRBJ1-3; D not certain. The CDR3: CASSSGNTIYF. The DNA of the CDR3 is TGTGCCAGCAGCTCTGGAAACACCATATATTTT.